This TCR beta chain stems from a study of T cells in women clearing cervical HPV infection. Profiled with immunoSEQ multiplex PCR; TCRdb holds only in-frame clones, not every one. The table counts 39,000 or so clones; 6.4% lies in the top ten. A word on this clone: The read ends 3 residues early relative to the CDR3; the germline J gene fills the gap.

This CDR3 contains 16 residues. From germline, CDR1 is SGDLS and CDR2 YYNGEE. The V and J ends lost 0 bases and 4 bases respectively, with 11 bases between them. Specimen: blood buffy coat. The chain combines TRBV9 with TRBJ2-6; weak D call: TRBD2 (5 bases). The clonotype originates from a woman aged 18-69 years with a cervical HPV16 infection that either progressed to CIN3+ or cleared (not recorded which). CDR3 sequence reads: CASSVAGGFGANVLTF. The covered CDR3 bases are TGTGCCAGCAGCGTAGCTGGCGGGTTCGGGGCCAACGTC.